A single sample gave rise to the 24 T cell receptor beta chains below, sequenced in a study of shared clonotypes between healthy human individuals. Repertoires were generated with immunoSEQ multiplex PCR, while TCRdb's copy carries only in-frame clones and drops some. The sample holds 2,500,000 or so clones; just over 90% are singletons and the top ten take 0.11% to 0.15%. The sequenced sample was naive CD4+ T cells sorted from blood. Subset in this sample: CD45RA+ positively selected. These receptors all stem from a man aged 18 to 29 in good health.

In nucleotides, the CDR3 is TGTGCCAGCAGACGGACCCACGGGAATTCACCCCTCCACTTT. Its translation: CASRRTHGNSPLHF. The rearrangement joins TRBV6-5 to TRBJ1-6, with D unresolved. The germline CDR1 and CDR2 sequences are MNHEY and SVGAGI. Trimming removed 6 bases from V and 7 bases from J, with 13 bases in between. This CDR3 contains 14 residues.

The chain uses TRBV6-4 and TRBJ2-1; D is perhaps TRBD2 (6 bases). The CDR3 has 12 amino acids. Trimming took off 4 bases at V and 7 bases at J, with 8 bases between the two ends. Germline values: CDR1 MRHNA, CDR2 SNTAGT. As DNA, the CDR3 is TGTGCCAGCAGTGCCGGAGGGAATGAGCAGTTCTTC. Translation: CASSAGGNEQFF.

V gene TRBV5-1 combines with J gene TRBJ2-7; 12 bases agree with TRBD2. Trimming took 3 bases from V and 4 from J; bases not matched to a gene: 14. The CDR3 totals 18 residues. Per the germline V gene, CDR1 is SGHRS and CDR2 is YFSETQ. The CDR3 DNA sequence: TGCGCCAGCAGCTCCCAGCCTACTAGCGGGAGGACTTCTTACGAGCAGTACTTC. Its translation: CASSSQPTSGRTSYEQYF.

V is TRBV30 and J is TRBJ2-5; D remains unclear. This CDR3 has 12 amino acids. The V end was cut by 2 bases, the J end by 2 bases, with 6 bases between. Per germline, CDR1 GTSNPN and CDR2 SVGIG (reference sequence). The DNA of the CDR3 is TGTGCCTGGAGTCTACTACAAGAGACCCAGTACTTC. Translated: CAWSLLQETQYF.

The chain has TRBV23-1 and TRBJ2-7, with 8 bases lining up with TRBD1. TRBV23-1 is reported as an ORF; its role is uncertain. The CDR3 length is 13 residues. The ends lost 6 bases at V and 2 bases at J; junction bases unmatched: 3. CDR3 sequence: CASSMDRAYEQYF. In nucleotides, the CDR3 is TGCGCCAGCAGCATGGACAGGGCCTACGAGCAGTACTTC.

The rearrangement uses TRBV2 and TRBJ2-6; TRBD2 aligns across 8 bases. In germline, CDR1 is SNHLY, CDR2 FYNNEI. The CDR3 spans 15 residues. Germline trimming cut 7 bases from V and 2 bases from J; bases unmatched to any gene: 4. The CDR3 loop is CASTSGSAGANVLTF. The CDR3 nucleotides read TGTGCCAGCACCAGCGGGAGCGCTGGGGCCAACGTCCTGACTTTC.

The V call is TRBV6-5, the J call TRBJ2-4; 7 bases are a match to TRBD2. CDR3 length: 13 residues. In germline, CDR1 is MNHEY, CDR2 SVGAGI. Losses at the gene ends were 9 bases for V and 2 bases for J; bases not matched to a gene: 4. CDR3 amino acids: CASLGTTKNIQYF. Written as DNA, the CDR3 is TGTGCCAGTCTCGGGACTACCAAAAACATTCAGTACTTC.

The chain joins TRBV7-2 to TRBJ2-3; D may be TRBD1 (6 bases). This CDR3 has 16 residues. Germline V gene data show CDR1 as SGHTA and CDR2 as FQGNSA. Between the trimmed V and J ends, which lost 2 bases and 0 bases, there was a span of 12 bases. CDR3 sequence: CASSLLPGESTDTQYF. The DNA of the CDR3 is TGTGCCAGCAGCTTATTGCCAGGGGAAAGCACAGATACGCAGTATTTT.

CDR3 nucleotides: TGTGCCAGTAGTCCTATCAGGAAGAACACTGAAGCTTTCTTT. It translates to CASSPIRKNTEAFF. This chain connects TRBV19 to TRBJ1-1, with D uncertain. The V and J ends lost 5 bases and 1 base respectively, with 11 bases between them. Per germline, CDR1 LNHDA and CDR2 SQIVND (reference sequence). This CDR3 spans 14 amino acids.

As to this clone: Other nucleotide sequences from this sample produce the same CDR3. The chain has TRBV6-6 and TRBJ1-1; the D is unclear. Germline CDR1 reads MNHNY; CDR2 reads SVGAGI (reference sequence). This CDR3 has 12 residues. Trimming left V 2 bases short and J 5 bases short, with 6 bases between. The CDR3 bases are TGTGCCAGCAGTTACCTAGGGACTGAAGCTTTCTTT. This encodes CASSYLGTEAFF.

V is TRBV7-3 and J is TRBJ2-2; the D call may be TRBD1 or TRBD2 (5 bases each). Germline V gene sequence: CDR1 SGHTA, CDR2 FQGTGA. This CDR3 comprises 15 residues. V lost 6 bases to trimming and J lost 0 bases, with 11 bases between them. CDR3 loop: CASSPGTPNTGELFF. CDR3 sequence (DNA): TGTGCCAGCAGTCCCGGGACGCCGAACACCGGGGAGCTGTTTTTT.

This rearrangement joins TRBV10-3 to TRBJ1-6, with a tentative D call TRBD1 (6 bases). V dropped 4 bases and J dropped 13 bases, with 14 bases sitting between them. This CDR3 is 13 amino acids long. Per the germline V gene, CDR1 is ENHRY and CDR2 is SYGVKD. DNA of the CDR3: TGTGCCATCAGTGGATTACAGGGCGGCCCCCTCCACTTT. This translates into CAISGLQGGPLHF.

The J gene is TRBJ2-3, the V gene TRBV30, with 7 bases matching TRBD1. Germline-derived CDR1 and CDR2 are GTSNPN and SVGIG (reference sequence). This CDR3 comprises 14 residues. Trimming cost V 2 bases and J 0 bases; bases outside gene matches: 2. CDR3 DNA sequence: TGTGCCTGGAGTAACAGGGGTAGCACAGATACGCAGTATTTT. Translated: CAWSNRGSTDTQYF.

The chain employs TRBV11-2 and TRBJ2-3; TRBD2 aligns across 7 bases. The CDR3 runs to 16 residues. Unmatched junction bases numbered 5, after V lost 2 bases and J lost 0 bases. CDR1 is SGHAT and CDR2 is FQNNGV in the germline V gene. CDR3 region: CASSLWGRVSTDTQYF. The CDR3 region has the DNA TGTGCCAGCAGCTTATGGGGGAGGGTGAGCACAGATACGCAGTATTTT. The full variable domain, completed using reference TRBV11-2 and TRBJ2-3, is EAGVAQSPRYKIIEKRQSVAFWCNPISGHATLYWYQQILGQGPKLLIQFQNNGVVDDSQLPKDRFSAERLKGVDSTLKIQPAKLEDSAVYLCASSLWGRVSTDTQYFGPGTRLTVL.

The rearrangement uses TRBV11-2 and TRBJ1-1; D perhaps matches TRBD1 (5 bases). Germline-derived CDR1 and CDR2 are SGHAT and FQNNGV. The length of the CDR3 is 12 residues. The V end was cut by 2 bases, the J end by 11 bases, with 12 bases between. The CDR3 DNA reads as TGTGCCAGCAGCTTACCGACAGTAACCGCTTTCTTT. It codes for CASSLPTVTAFF.

V usage is TRBV9 and J usage is TRBJ2-7, with D unresolved. Deletions cut 4 bases from V and 2 bases from J, with 13 bases between. This CDR3 is 14 amino acids long. From germline, CDR1 is SGDLS and CDR2 YYNGEE. This chain's CDR3 is CASSPEPKPYEQYF. The CDR3, as DNA: TGTGCCAGCAGCCCAGAACCCAAACCCTACGAGCAGTACTTC.

The chain recombines TRBV7-2 with TRBJ2-7, with 8 bases lining up with TRBD2. This CDR3 comprises 15 residues. The J segment lost 6 bases and the V segment lost 5 bases, leaving 12 bases of the junction unmatched. Germline assignment: CDR1 SGHTA and CDR2 FQGNSA. Here the CDR3 reads CASSPPGLALREQYF. CDR3 nucleotide sequence: TGTGCCAGCAGCCCCCCCGGACTAGCCTTACGCGAGCAGTACTTC. Full variable domain (missing parts from reference TRBV7-2 and TRBJ2-7): GAGVSQSPSNKVTEKGKDVELRCDPISGHTALYWYRQSLGQGLEFLIYFQGNSAPDKSGLPSDRFSAERTGGSVSTLTIQRTQQEDSAVYLCASSPPGLALREQYFGPGTRLTVT.

The J gene is TRBJ1-3, the V gene TRBV19; D ambiguous. The V gene lost 7 bases and the J gene lost 0 bases, with 10 bases spanning the gap. CDR1 is LNHDA and CDR2 is SQIVND in the germline V gene (reference sequence). The CDR3 spans 14 residues. CDR3 nucleotides: TGTGCCAGTATGCCGGGGAGCTCTGGAAACACCATATATTTT. It codes for CASMPGSSGNTIYF.

V gene TRBV10-3 combines with J gene TRBJ2-7, with 7 bases identical to TRBD2. With 10 bases clipped from V and 4 bases from J, the junction kept 13 bases outside the gene matches. Per the germline V gene, CDR1 is ENHRY and CDR2 is SYGVKD. This CDR3 has 14 amino acids. The CDR3 here is CATQASGGGYEQYF. In DNA, the CDR3 is TGTGCCACCCAGGCTAGCGGAGGAGGGTACGAGCAGTACTTC.

V and J are TRBV23-1 and TRBJ1-3; D gene unclear. TRBV23-1 is reported as an ORF; its role is uncertain. V lost 0 bases, J lost 2 bases, and 14 bases lay in between. The CDR3 totals 17 residues. The chain's CDR3 is CASSQSRGGDTGNTIYF. In nucleotides, the CDR3 is TGCGCCAGCAGTCAATCGAGAGGTGGGGATACTGGAAACACCATATATTTT.

The chain links TRBV5-1 to TRBJ1-1, with 7 bases lining up with TRBD1. The CDR3 runs 16 residues. The germline gives CDR1 SGHRS, CDR2 YFSETQ. The J segment lost 1 base and the V segment lost 2 bases, leaving 8 bases of the junction unmatched. The CDR3 loop is CASSFAKTGPNTEAFF. CDR3 coding DNA: TGCGCCAGCAGCTTCGCCAAGACAGGGCCGAACACTGAAGCTTTCTTT.

Turning to this clone: A read error may produce the germline difference seen at one junction end. This chain joins TRBV7-7 and TRBJ2-5, with 9 nucleotides matching TRBD1. Germline loops: CDR1 SSHAT, CDR2 FNYEAQ (reference sequence). CDR3 length equals 15 residues. CDR3 sequence: CASSLDRGNTETQYF. The CDR3 nucleotides read TGTGCTAGCAGCTTAGACAGGGGGAATACGGAGACCCAGTACTTC.

This clone was counted only a few times. Different DNA sequences within this sample yield the same CDR3. V is TRBV5-1 and J is TRBJ2-7; the D call may be TRBD1 or TRBD2 (5 bases each). From germline, CDR1 is SGHRS and CDR2 YFSETQ. The CDR3 length is 14 residues. V shed 0 bases and J shed 0 bases, with 7 bases lying between them. In DNA, the CDR3 is TGCGCCAGCAGCTTGGCAGGGAGCTCCTACGAGCAGTACTTC. Its protein is CASSLAGSSYEQYF. Full variable domain (missing parts from reference TRBV5-1 and TRBJ2-7): KAGVTQTPRYLIKTRGQQVTLSCSPISGHRSVSWYQQTPGQGLQFLFEYFSETQRNKGNFPGRFSGRQFSNSRSEMNVSTLELGDSALYLCASSLAGSSYEQYFGPGTRLTVT.

This clone was observed a single time. The CDR3 DNA is TGTGCCAGCAGCCCCTGGACTAGCGGGGCCTACGAGCAGTACTTC. This codes for CASSPWTSGAYEQYF. This sequence joins TRBV7-2 and TRBJ2-5; 12 bases fit TRBD2. The last part of the DNA fits TRBJ2-7 better; the J call may be wrong. The CDR3 loop spans 15 amino acids. The germline gives CDR1 SGHTA, CDR2 FQGNSA.